This is a list of T cell receptor beta chains from one sample in a study of blood T cell repertoires in COVID-19. The repertoire was sequenced with immunoSEQ multiplex PCR; TCRdb's copy has only in-frame clones and lacks some. The sample records around 69,000 clones, 80% to 90% being singletons. The sequenced material came from peripheral blood. The receptor source for this set is a woman between 45 and 60 years old with active COVID-19. Both conserved end residues are part of each CDR3. The D gene is left open where the match is weak. Size is stated for part of the rows, as once, few or many counts, or as a class when the clone is expanded.

d_call	clone_size	v_call	cdr3_length	j_call	cdr3_nt	cdr3_aa
NA	NA	TRBV18	15	TRBJ2-4	TGTGCCAGCTCACCAGCGGAAAATATGAAAAACATTCAGTACTTC	CASSPAENMKNIQYF
TRBD2	once	TRBV9	15	TRBJ2-1	TGTGCCAGCAGCTCCAGCGGGAACTCCTACAATGAGCAGTTCTTC	CASSSSGNSYNEQFF
TRBD1	NA	TRBV6-5	15	TRBJ2-4	TGTGCCAGCAGGGCGACAGGGGTATTCGGCAACATTCAGTACTTC	CASRATGVFGNIQYF
NA	once	TRBV12-3/TRBV12-4	11	TRBJ2-1	TGTGCCAGCAGTCTCTACAATGAGCAGTTCTTC	CASSLYNEQFF
TRBD1	NA	TRBV7-3	15	TRBJ2-2	TGTGCCAGCAGCTCTATTGGACAGGGGGCCGGGGAGCTGTTTTTT	CASSSIGQGAGELFF
TRBD1	NA	TRBV19	14	TRBJ2-2	TGTGCCAGTTGGACCGACAGGGTGTCCGGGGAGCTGTTTTTT	CASWTDRVSGELFF
NA	few	TRBV7-9	14	TRBJ2-7	TGTGCCAGCAGCTTAACGCAGAACTCCTACGAGCAGTACTTC	CASSLTQNSYEQYF
TRBD2	NA	TRBV10-3	13	TRBJ2-1	TGTGCCATCTCGGGGAGGGAGGGCAATGAGCAGTTCTTC	CAISGREGNEQFF
NA	NA	TRBV30	12	TRBJ1-5	TGTGCCTGGAGTCCCCCTAATCAGCCCCAGCATTTT	CAWSPPNQPQHF
NA	NA	TRBV7-2	15	TRBJ2-1	TGTGCCAGCAGCTTAGGAGCAGCTAGGTACAATGAGCAGTTCTTC	CASSLGAARYNEQFF
NA	NA	TRBV9	15	TRBJ1-5	TGTGCCAGCAGCCCAGCCGGGGGGAGCAATCAGCCCCAGCATTTT	CASSPAGGSNQPQHF
TRBD2	NA	TRBV3-1/TRBV3-2	22	TRBJ2-2	TGTGCCAGCAGCCAAGTGTATTTTCGTCCGAGCGGGAGGAGCGTTAACACCGGGGAGCTGTTTTTT	CASSQVYFRPSGRSVNTGELFF
TRBD1	NA	TRBV5-4	14	TRBJ1-1	TGTGCCAGCAGCTTACAGGGGATGAACACTGAAGCTTTCTTT	CASSLQGMNTEAFF
NA	NA	TRBV30	14	TRBJ2-2	TGTGCCTGGAAGACCCAGCGGGTGGCCGGGGAGCTGTTTTTT	CAWKTQRVAGELFF
TRBD2	NA	TRBV5-1	15	TRBJ2-7	TGCGCCAGCAGCTTGGTAAGCGGGAATGTCCACGAGCAGTACTTC	CASSLVSGNVHEQYF
NA	NA	TRBV11-3	16	TRBJ1-5	TGTGCCAGCAGCCCGCGACAGAGAGGTAGCAATCAGCCCCAGCATTTT	CASSPRQRGSNQPQHF
TRBD2	NA	TRBV11-2	16	TRBJ2-7	TGTGCCAGCAGCTTAGATCCGGGACTATTTGGGCACGAGCAGTACTTC	CASSLDPGLFGHEQYF
TRBD2	NA	TRBV9	15	TRBJ2-7	TGTGCCAGCAGCGTAAAAAGCGGGATCCTCTACGAGCAGTACTTC	CASSVKSGILYEQYF
TRBD1	NA	TRBV5-4	15	TRBJ1-1	TGTGCCAGCAGCCCTTCCACGACAGGGGGCCAGGAAGCTTTCTTT	CASSPSTTGGQEAFF
TRBD2	NA	TRBV15	15	TRBJ2-5	TGTGCCACCGGAGGACTAGCGGGAACACAAGAGACCCAGTACTTC	CATGGLAGTQETQYF
NA	NA	TRBV18	11	TRBJ2-3	TGTGCCAGCTCACTTCAGGATACGCAGTATTTT	CASSLQDTQYF
TRBD2	NA	TRBV6-5	14	TRBJ2-7	TGTGCCGGAAGCGGGGCCCTTGCCTCCTACGAGCAGTACTTC	CAGSGALASYEQYF
TRBD2	NA	TRBV19	12	TRBJ2-7	TGTGCCAGTAGTATGTTAGCGGGCGAGCAGTACTTC	CASSMLAGEQYF
NA	NA	TRBV6-5	15	TRBJ2-3	TGTGCCAGCAGCACGACGCCAGGTGGCACAGATACGCAGTATTTT	CASSTTPGGTDTQYF
TRBD2	NA	TRBV5-4	15	TRBJ2-2	TGTGCCAGCAGCTTACTAGCGGCGAACACCGGGGAGCTGTTTTTT	CASSLLAANTGELFF
NA	NA	TRBV19	13	TRBJ1-5	TGTGCCAGTAGTATCCTAGTAGGGGATCCCCAGCATTTT	CASSILVGDPQHF
NA	NA	TRBV6-5	13	TRBJ1-2	TGTGCCAGCACCGCAGGGTTTGGGTATGGCTACACCTTC	CASTAGFGYGYTF
NA	NA	TRBV11-3	16	TRBJ1-3	TGTGCCAGCAGCACGTCGACAGGCCTCTCTGGAAACACCATATATTTT	CASSTSTGLSGNTIYF
TRBD1	NA	TRBV28	14	TRBJ2-7	TGTGCCAGCCTCGACAGGGCCTTGTCCCGGAAGCAGTACTTC	CASLDRALSRKQYF
NA	NA	TRBV18	18	TRBJ2-1	TGTGCCAGCTCACCAGTCCGTGACGCCACTAGCTCCTACAATGAGCAGTTCTTC	CASSPVRDATSSYNEQFF
NA	NA	TRBV14	14	TRBJ2-7	TGTGCCAGCAGCCAAGTAGCGGAGAACTACGAGCAGTACTTC	CASSQVAENYEQYF
TRBD1	NA	TRBV29-1	12	TRBJ1-1	TGCAGCGTTGAGCAGGGGGCGACTGAAGCTTTCTTT	CSVEQGATEAFF
TRBD2	NA	TRBV7-8	15	TRBJ2-1	TGTGCCAGCAGCTTATTGACGACCATCGGGGGGGAGCAGTTCTTC	CASSLLTTIGGEQFF
TRBD1	NA	TRBV30	13	TRBJ2-7	TGTGCCTGGAGCGCGGGACAGGCCTACGAGCAGTACTTC	CAWSAGQAYEQYF
NA	NA	TRBV5-1	14	TRBJ2-5	TGCGCCAGCAGCTTGGTGGAGGTCCAAGAGACCCAGTACTTC	CASSLVEVQETQYF
NA	NA	TRBV29-1	12	TRBJ2-3	TGCAGCGTTGGGCCTCCCGGAGTTACGCAGTATTTT	CSVGPPGVTQYF
NA	NA	TRBV27	16	TRBJ2-7	TGTGCCAGCAGTTTTGGGGCAGGGGTAGGTTCCTACGAGCAGTACTTC	CASSFGAGVGSYEQYF
TRBD2	NA	TRBV19	13	TRBJ2-7	TGTGCCAGTAGTGTAGCGGGGGGATACGAGCAGTACTTC	CASSVAGGYEQYF
NA	NA	TRBV5-1	15	TRBJ2-5	TGCGCCAGCAGCCTGCTAGCAGGGGGGCAAGAGACCCAGTACTTC	CASSLLAGGQETQYF
NA	NA	TRBV11-2	15	TRBJ1-1	TGTGCCAGCAGCTTAGATCCAGGGCCGAACACTGAAGCTTTCTTT	CASSLDPGPNTEAFF
NA	NA	TRBV9	16	TRBJ2-1	TGTGCCAGCAGCGCGCAGGGACACGGTCCCTACAATGAGCAGTTCTTC	CASSAQGHGPYNEQFF
NA	NA	TRBV3-1/TRBV3-2	15	TRBJ2-1	TGTGCCAGCAGCCAAGAGGCGGGTTCAAGCAATGAGCAGTTCTTC	CASSQEAGSSNEQFF